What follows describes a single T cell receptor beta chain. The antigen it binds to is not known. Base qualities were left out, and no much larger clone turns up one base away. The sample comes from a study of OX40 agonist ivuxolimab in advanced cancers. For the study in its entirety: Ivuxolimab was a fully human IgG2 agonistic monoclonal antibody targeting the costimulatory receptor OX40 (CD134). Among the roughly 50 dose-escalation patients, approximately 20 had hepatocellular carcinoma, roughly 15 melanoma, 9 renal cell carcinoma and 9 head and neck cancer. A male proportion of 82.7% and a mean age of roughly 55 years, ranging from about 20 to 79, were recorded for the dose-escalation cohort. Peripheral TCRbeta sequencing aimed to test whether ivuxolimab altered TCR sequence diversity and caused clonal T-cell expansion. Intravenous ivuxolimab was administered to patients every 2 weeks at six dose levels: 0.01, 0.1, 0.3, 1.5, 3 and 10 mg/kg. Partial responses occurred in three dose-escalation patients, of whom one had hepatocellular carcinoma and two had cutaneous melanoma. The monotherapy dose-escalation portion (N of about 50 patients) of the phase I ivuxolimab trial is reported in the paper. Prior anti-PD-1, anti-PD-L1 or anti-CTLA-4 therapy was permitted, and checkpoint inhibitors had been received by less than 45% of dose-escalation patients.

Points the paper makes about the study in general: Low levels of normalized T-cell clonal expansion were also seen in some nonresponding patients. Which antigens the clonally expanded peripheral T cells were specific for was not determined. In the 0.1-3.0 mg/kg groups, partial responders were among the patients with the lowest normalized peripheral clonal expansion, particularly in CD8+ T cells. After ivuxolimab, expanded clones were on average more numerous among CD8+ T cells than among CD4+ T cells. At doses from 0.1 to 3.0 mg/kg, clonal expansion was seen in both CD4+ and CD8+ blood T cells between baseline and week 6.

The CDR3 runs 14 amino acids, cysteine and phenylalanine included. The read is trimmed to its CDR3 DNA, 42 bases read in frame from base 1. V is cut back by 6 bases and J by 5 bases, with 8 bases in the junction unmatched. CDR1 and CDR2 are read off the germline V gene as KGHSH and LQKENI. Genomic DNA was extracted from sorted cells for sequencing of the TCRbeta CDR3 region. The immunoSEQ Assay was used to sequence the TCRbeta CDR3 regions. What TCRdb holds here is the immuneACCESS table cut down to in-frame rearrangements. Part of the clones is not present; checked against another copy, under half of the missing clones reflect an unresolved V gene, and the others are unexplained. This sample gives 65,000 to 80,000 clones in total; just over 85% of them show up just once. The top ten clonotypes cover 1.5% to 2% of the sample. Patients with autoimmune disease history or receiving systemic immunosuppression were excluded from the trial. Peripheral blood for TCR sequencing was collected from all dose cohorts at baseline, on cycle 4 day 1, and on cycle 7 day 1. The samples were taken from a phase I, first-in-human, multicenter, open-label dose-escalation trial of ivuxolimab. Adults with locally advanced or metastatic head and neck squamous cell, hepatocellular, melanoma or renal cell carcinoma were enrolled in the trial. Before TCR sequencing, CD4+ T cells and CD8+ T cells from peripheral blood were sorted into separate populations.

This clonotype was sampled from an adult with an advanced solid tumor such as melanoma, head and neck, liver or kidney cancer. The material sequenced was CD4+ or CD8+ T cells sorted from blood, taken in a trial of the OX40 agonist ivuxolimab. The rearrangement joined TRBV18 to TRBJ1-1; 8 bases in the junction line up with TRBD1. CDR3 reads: CASSPGQVRTEAFF. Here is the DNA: TGTGCCAGCTCGCCGGGACAGGTGCGGACTGAAGCTTTCTTT.